These 22 T cell receptor beta chains were all obtained from the same sample, sequenced in a study of post-analysis software for immune sequencing data. cDNA libraries of TCR beta carried unique molecular identifiers. TCRdb recomputed calls from the PCR reads with MiXCR, one row per CDR3 protein. This sample yields approximately 770,000 distinct CDR3 sequences, of which roughly 46% are seen a single time; roughly 4.4% belongs to the top ten. General study results and limits: Elevated frequency relative to controls characterized roughly 5 TRBV segments in patients, TRBV5-6, TRBV5-1 and TRBV20-1 among them.

No antigen is known for these receptors. The specimen was blood. The receptors stem from a girl aged 10 to 17 with multiple sclerosis.

In this sample, this clonotype turned up many times. The chain employs TRBV11-2 and TRBJ2-1, with 9 nucleotides matching TRBD2. The CDR3 runs to 16 residues. V lost 5 bases and J lost 5; bases outside the gene matches: 10. The V gene's germline CDR1 is SGHAT and CDR2 FQNNGV. DNA for the CDR3: TGTGCCAGCAGCCCCCTGGGCGGGAGGGCCCACAATGAGCAGTTCTTC. As protein: CASSPLGGRAHNEQFF.

This clonotype has just one count. The V call is TRBV7-2, the J call TRBJ2-4; D possibly corresponds to TRBD2 (5 bases). CDR3 size: 15 residues. The germline V and J ends were trimmed by 1 base and 0 bases, with 7 bases remaining between them. CDR1 is SGHTA and CDR2 is FQGNSA in the germline V gene. CDR3 amino acids: CASSLGERAKNIQYF. The CDR3 DNA reads as TGTGCCAGCAGCTTAGGGGAGAGAGCCAAAAACATTCAGTACTTC.

The chain couples TRBV12-3 or TRBV12-4 to TRBJ1-5; D ambiguous. CDR3 length: 13 residues. The ends were cut back, 5 bases at V and 4 bases at J, with 9 bases in the middle. In nucleotides, the CDR3 is TGTGCCAGCAGTCCCGACGTTAATCAGCCCCAGCATTTT. It specifies CASSPDVNQPQHF.

This chain connects TRBV29-1 to TRBJ2-3; D gene uncertain. CDR3 size: 14 residues. Trimming removed 4 bases at V and 1 base at J, with 12 bases between. Germline V gives CDR1 SQVTM, CDR2 ANQGSEA. This CDR3 is CSVAQAFGTDTQYF. The CDR3 DNA reads as TGCAGCGTTGCCCAGGCCTTTGGCACAGATACGCAGTATTTT.

The chain carries TRBV29-1 and TRBJ1-5; D uncertain. The CDR3 covers 17 residues. Germline CDR1 reads SQVTM; CDR2 reads ANQGSEA. CDR3 in amino acids: CRPEGPSGFNSNQPQHF. The DNA of the CDR3 is TGCAGGCCCGAGGGCCCAAGTGGGTTTAATAGCAATCAGCCCCAGCATTTT.

Only a few counts were recorded for this clonotype. The chain recombines TRBV7-9 with TRBJ2-7; TRBD2 matches at 9 bases. The CDR3 has 15 amino acids. Germline lookup yields CDR1 SEHNR and CDR2 FQNEAQ (reference sequence). The V and J ends lost 3 bases and 3 bases, in that order; junction bases with no gene match: 6. The CDR3 nucleotides read TGTGCCAGCAGCTTCCTAGCGGGAAAAGACTACGAGCAGTACTTC. It encodes CASSFLAGKDYEQYF. The entire variable domain, with the rest obtained from reference TRBV7-9 and TRBJ2-7, is as follows: DTGVSQNPRHKITKRGQNVTFRCDPISEHNRLYWYRQTLGQGPEFLTYFQNEAQLEKSRLLSDRFSAERPKGSFSTLEIQRTEQGDSAMYLCASSFLAGKDYEQYFGPGTRLTVT.

The chain is built from TRBV11-2 and TRBJ2-5, with D perhaps TRBD2 (7 bases). The V gene lost 7 bases and the J gene lost 4 bases, with 13 bases spanning the gap. Germline CDR1 SGHAT, CDR2 FQNNGV. This CDR3 has 13 residues. The CDR3 region has the DNA TGTGCCAGCAACCAGGGAGGGGGAGAGACCCAGTACTTC. Translating it yields CASNQGGGETQYF.

This clonotype came up a few times. This rearrangement joins TRBV7-8 to TRBJ2-5; D is possibly TRBD1 (6 bases). The J call may be mistaken, given a closer DNA end match to TRBJ2-7. The CDR3 consists of 13 residues. Germline loops: CDR1 SGHVS, CDR2 FQNEAQ. The CDR3 coding sequence is TGTGCCAGCAGCCAACCGACAGGTTACGAGCAGTACTTC. It is translated as CASSQPTGYEQYF.

The V gene is TRBV12-3 or TRBV12-4, the J gene TRBJ2-7, with 7 positions matching TRBD1. The J segment lost 1 base and the V segment lost 8 bases, leaving 8 bases of the junction unmatched. CDR3 size: 14 residues. The CDR3 reads CASSGQTVSYEQYF. Written as DNA, the CDR3 is TGTGCCAGCTCGGGACAGACCGTTTCCTACGAGCAGTACTTC.

The chain combines TRBV27 with TRBJ1-2, with 9 bases matching TRBD1. Trimming cost V 3 bases and J 3 bases; bases outside gene matches: 11. Germline V gives CDR1 MNHEY, CDR2 SMNVEV (reference sequence). The length of the CDR3 is 17 residues. DNA of the CDR3: TGTGCCAGCAGTTTCCTAAGACAGGGGGGGGTTTACTATGGCTACACCTTC. Its translation: CASSFLRQGGVYYGYTF.

The chain combines TRBV15 with TRBJ2-7; possible D gene TRBD2, 6 bases. The CDR3 extends over 12 amino acids. Germline V gene lookup returns CDR1 LNHNV and CDR2 YYDKDF (reference sequence). Trimming pared 9 bases from V and 5 bases from J, leaving 14 bases between. The CDR3 is CATSAGPDEQYF. The DNA for the CDR3 is TGTGCCACTTCCGCGGGGCCGGACGAGCAGTACTTC.

The rearrangement joins TRBV7-9 to TRBJ1-1, with 7 bases identical to TRBD1. V lost 7 bases to trimming and J lost 4 bases; unmatched junction nucleotides: 9. Germline V gene data show CDR1 as SEHNR and CDR2 as FQNEAQ (reference sequence). The CDR3 has 14 residues. This CDR3 is CASNPQGQATEAFF. CDR3 nucleotide sequence: TGTGCCAGCAACCCACAGGGGCAGGCCACTGAAGCTTTCTTT. Looking up the rest from reference TRBV7-9 and TRBJ1-1 gives the full variable domain: DTGVSQNPRHKITKRGQNVTFRCDPISEHNRLYWYRQTLGQGPEFLTYFQNEAQLEKSRLLSDRFSAERPKGSFSTLEIQRTEQGDSAMYLCASNPQGQATEAFFGQGTRLTVV.

V usage is TRBV10-1 and J usage is TRBJ2-3; D is unclear. V lost 4 bases and J 2 bases, leaving 16 bases between the germline ends. The CDR3 runs to 16 residues. The V gene's germline CDR1 is WNHNN and CDR2 SYGVQD (reference sequence). This chain's CDR3 is CASSGGLRVDTDTQYF. For the CDR3, the DNA is TGCGCCAGCAGTGGAGGATTAAGAGTCGACACAGATACGCAGTATTTT.

The genes are TRBV7-6 and TRBJ1-1; TRBD1 might be the D (5 bases). Germline assignment: CDR1 SGHVS and CDR2 FNYEAQ. Trimming stripped 1 base from V and 6 bases from J, with 12 bases between. This CDR3 comprises 14 residues. The DNA for the CDR3 is TGTGCCAGCAGCTTAGATCCCCAGGGTGCTGAAGCTTTCTTT. Protein product: CASSLDPQGAEAFF.

This sequence joins TRBV5-1 and TRBJ2-5; 7 bases fit TRBD2. The CDR3 contains 14 residues. CDR1 is SGHRS, CDR2 YFSETQ, per germline. J was trimmed by 5 bases and V by 4 bases; bases with no gene match: 8. CDR3 in amino acids: CASSPIAGQETQYF. For the CDR3, the DNA is TGCGCCAGCAGCCCGATAGCGGGCCAGGAGACCCAGTACTTC.

This clonotype was detected a few times. The V and J genes are TRBV6-5 and TRBJ2-1; a weak D match, TRBD2 (6 bases). This CDR3 spans 13 amino acids. With 4 bases removed from V and 10 bases from J, the gap between germline ends came to 14 bases. The V gene's germline CDR1 is MNHEY and CDR2 SVGAGI. CDR3 nucleotides: TGTGCCAGCAGTTTGGGGGGAGCCCAAGAGCAGTTCTTC. Translation gives CASSLGGAQEQFF.

This chain joins TRBV30 and TRBJ2-7, with D possibly being TRBD1 (5 bases). V dropped 5 bases and J dropped 0 bases, with 5 bases sitting between them. The CDR3 is made up of 11 amino acids. The germline gives CDR1 GTSNPN, CDR2 SVGIG (reference sequence). CDR3: CAWDSSYEQYF. The CDR3 region has the DNA TGTGCCTGGGACAGCTCCTACGAGCAGTACTTC.

This clonotype was found once. No DNA is shown, since the ends of the CDR3 on it are uncertain; the CDR3 is the one TCRdb lists. This sequence joins TRBV29-1 and TRBJ1-1; TRBD1, the table's D call, lacks a check against the DNA. CDR1 is SQVTM, CDR2 ANQGSEA, per germline. The CDR3 spans 12 residues, counting both ends. The CDR3 reads CSVEFGQGAPFF.

CDR3 bases: TGTGCCAGCAGTTATGGGACAGGGGGGATCTATGGCTACACCTTC. Translating it yields CASSYGTGGIYGYTF. The gene calls are TRBV6-5 and TRBJ1-2, with 11 bases identical to TRBD1. V trimming: 3 bases; J trimming: 4 bases; junction bases outside the gene matches: 4. This CDR3 is 15 amino acids long. Germline-derived CDR1 and CDR2 are MNHEY and SVGAGI.

This chain links TRBV12-3 or TRBV12-4 with TRBJ1-2; 10 bases fit TRBD1. J was trimmed by 4 bases and V by 5 bases; bases with no gene match: 13. The CDR3 is 17 residues long. The CDR3 sequence is CASSPLLRTGGTYGYTF. CDR3 nucleotide sequence: TGTGCCAGCAGTCCCCTTCTGCGGACAGGGGGTACCTATGGCTACACCTTC.

The V call is TRBV20-1, the J call TRBJ2-7; 7 nucleotides match TRBD2. From germline, CDR1 is DFQATT and CDR2 SNEGSKA (reference sequence). The CDR3 extends over 16 amino acids. J lost 2 bases, V lost 6 bases, and 16 bases had no gene match. CDR3 in amino acids: CSATPRARDYPYEQYF. The CDR3 bases are TGCAGTGCCACCCCTAGAGCCCGGGACTACCCCTACGAGCAGTACTTC.

The V and J genes are TRBV20-1 and TRBJ1-1; the match to TRBD1 covers 7 bases. The germline V gene has CDR1 DFQATT and CDR2 SNEGSKA (reference sequence). V shed 4 bases, J shed 11 bases, and the junction held 16 bases outside the gene matches. The CDR3 consists of 14 residues. The CDR3 DNA reads as TGCAGTGCTACTCGACATACAGGGGACCTCGCCGCTTTCTTT. This codes for CSATRHTGDLAAFF.